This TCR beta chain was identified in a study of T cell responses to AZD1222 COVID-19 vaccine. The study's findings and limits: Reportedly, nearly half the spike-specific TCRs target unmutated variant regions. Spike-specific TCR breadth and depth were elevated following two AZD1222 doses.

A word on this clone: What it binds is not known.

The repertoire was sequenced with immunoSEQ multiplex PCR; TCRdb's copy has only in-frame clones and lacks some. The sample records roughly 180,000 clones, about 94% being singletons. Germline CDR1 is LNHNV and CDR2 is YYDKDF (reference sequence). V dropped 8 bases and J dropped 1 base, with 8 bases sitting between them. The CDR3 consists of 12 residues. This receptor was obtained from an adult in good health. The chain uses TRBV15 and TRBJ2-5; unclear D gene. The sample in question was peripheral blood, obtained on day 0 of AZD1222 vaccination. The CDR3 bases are TGTGCCACCCGCGGCCTCCAAGAGACCCAGTACTTC. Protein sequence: CATRGLQETQYF. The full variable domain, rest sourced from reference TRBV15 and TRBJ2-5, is DAMVIQNPRYQVTQFGKPVTLSCSQTLNHNVMYWYQQKSSQAPKLLFHYYDKDFNNEADTPDNFQSRRPNTSFCFLDIRSPGLGDTAMYLCATRGLQETQYFGPGTRLLVL.